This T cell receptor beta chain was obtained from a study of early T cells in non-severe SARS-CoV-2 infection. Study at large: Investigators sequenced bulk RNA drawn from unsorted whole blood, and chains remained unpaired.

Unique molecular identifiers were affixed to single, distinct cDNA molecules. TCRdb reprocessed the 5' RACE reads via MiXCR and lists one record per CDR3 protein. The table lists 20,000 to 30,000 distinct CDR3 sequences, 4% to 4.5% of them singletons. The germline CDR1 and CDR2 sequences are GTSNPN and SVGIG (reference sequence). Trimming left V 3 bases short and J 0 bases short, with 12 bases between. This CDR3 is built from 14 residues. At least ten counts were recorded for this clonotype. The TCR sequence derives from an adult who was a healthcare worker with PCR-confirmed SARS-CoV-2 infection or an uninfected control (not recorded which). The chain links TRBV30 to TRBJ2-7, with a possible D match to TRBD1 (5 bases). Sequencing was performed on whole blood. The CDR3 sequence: CAWSSDSYSYEQYF. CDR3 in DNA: TGTGCCTGGAGCAGTGACAGCTACTCCTACGAGCAGTACTTC. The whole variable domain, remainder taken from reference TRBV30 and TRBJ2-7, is SQTIHQWPATLVQPVGSPLSLECTVEGTSNPNLYWYRQAAGRGLQLLFYSVGIGQISSEVPQNLSASRPQDRQFILSSKKLLLSDSGFYLCAWSSDSYSYEQYFGPGTRLTVT.